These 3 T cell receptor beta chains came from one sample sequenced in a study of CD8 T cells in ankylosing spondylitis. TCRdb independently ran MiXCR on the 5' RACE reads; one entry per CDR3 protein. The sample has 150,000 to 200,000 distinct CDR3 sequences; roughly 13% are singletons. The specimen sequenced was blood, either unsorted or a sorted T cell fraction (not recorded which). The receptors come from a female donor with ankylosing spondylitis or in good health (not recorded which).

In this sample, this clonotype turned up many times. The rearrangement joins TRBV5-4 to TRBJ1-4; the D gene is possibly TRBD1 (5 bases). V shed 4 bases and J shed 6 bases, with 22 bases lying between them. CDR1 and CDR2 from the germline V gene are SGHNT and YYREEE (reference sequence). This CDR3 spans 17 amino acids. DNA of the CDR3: TGTGCCAGCAGCACGGGACCGACTTTAAAAATGGATGAAAAACTGTTTTTT. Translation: CASSTGPTLKMDEKLFF.

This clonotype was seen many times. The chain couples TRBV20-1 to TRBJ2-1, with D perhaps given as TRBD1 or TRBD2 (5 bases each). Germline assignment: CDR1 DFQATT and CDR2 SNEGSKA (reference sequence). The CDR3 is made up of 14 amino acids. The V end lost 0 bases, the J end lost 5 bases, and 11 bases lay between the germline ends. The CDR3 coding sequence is TGCAGTGCTAGAGATGGGACCCTGAACAATGAGCAGTTCTTC. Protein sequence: CSARDGTLNNEQFF.

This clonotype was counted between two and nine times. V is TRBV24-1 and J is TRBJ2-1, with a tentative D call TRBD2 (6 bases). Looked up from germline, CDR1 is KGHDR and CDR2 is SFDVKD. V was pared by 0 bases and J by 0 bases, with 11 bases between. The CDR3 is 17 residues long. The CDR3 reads CATSDLAGKSSYNEQFF. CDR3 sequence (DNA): TGTGCCACCAGTGATTTGGCGGGGAAGAGCTCCTACAATGAGCAGTTCTTC.